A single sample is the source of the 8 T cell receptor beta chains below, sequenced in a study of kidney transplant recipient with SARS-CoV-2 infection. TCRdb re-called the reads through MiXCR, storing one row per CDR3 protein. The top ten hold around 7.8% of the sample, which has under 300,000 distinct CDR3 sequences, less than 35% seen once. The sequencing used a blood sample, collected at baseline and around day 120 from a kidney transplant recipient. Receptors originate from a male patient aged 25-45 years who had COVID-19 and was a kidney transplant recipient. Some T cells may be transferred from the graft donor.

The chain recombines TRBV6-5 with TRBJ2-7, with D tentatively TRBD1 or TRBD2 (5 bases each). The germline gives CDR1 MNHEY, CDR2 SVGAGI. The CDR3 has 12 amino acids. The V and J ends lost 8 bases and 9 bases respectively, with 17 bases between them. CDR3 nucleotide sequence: TGTGCCAGCCGGGGCAGGGTGTCGGCGCAGTACTTC. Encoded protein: CASRGRVSAQYF.

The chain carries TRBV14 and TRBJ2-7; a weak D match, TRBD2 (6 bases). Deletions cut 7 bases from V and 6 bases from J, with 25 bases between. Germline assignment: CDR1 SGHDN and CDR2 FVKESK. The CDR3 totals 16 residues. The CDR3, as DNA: TGTGCCAGCAAGGCCTCCTACGGGGGAGAGACCAGCGAGCAGTACTTC. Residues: CASKASYGGETSEQYF. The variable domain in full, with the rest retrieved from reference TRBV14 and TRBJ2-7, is EAGVTQFPSHSVIEKGQTVTLRCDPISGHDNLYWYRRVMGKEIKFLLHFVKESKQDESGMPNNRFLAERTGGTYSTLKVQPAELEDSGVYFCASKASYGGETSEQYFGPGTRLTVT.

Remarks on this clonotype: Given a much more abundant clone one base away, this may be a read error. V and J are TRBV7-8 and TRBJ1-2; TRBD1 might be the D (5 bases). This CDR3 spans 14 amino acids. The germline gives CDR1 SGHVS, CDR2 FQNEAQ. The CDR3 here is CTSSNREGSYGYTF. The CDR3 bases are TGTACCAGCAGCAACCGGGAGGGGAGCTATGGCTACACCTTC.

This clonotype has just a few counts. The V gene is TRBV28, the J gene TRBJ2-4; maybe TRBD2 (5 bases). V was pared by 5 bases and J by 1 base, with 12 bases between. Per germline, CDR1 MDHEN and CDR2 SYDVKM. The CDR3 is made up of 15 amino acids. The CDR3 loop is CASSSVRGAKNIQYF. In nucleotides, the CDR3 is TGTGCCAGCAGTAGTGTGAGAGGGGCCAAAAACATTCAGTACTTC.

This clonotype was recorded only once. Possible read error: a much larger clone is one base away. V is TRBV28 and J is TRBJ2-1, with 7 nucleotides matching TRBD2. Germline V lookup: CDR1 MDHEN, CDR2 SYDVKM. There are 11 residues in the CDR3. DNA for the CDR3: TGTGCCAGCCGATCGGGGCGGGAGCAGCTCTTC. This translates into CASRSGREQLF.

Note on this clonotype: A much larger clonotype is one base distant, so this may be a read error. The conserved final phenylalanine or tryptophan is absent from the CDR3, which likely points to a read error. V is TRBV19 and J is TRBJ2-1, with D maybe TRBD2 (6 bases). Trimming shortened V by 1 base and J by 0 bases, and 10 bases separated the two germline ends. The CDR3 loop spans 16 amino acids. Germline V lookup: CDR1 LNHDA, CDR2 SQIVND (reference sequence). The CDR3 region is CASSIGRGSSYNEQFL. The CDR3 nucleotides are TGTGCCAGTAGTATAGGACGGGGGAGCTCCTACAATGAGCAGTTCCTC.

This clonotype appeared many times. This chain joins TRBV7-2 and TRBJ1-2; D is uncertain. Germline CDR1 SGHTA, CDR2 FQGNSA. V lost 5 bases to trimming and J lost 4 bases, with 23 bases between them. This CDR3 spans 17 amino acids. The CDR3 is CASSIVYRDGKTYGYTF. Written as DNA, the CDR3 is TGTGCCAGCAGCATTGTCTACAGAGACGGAAAGACCTATGGCTACACCTTC.

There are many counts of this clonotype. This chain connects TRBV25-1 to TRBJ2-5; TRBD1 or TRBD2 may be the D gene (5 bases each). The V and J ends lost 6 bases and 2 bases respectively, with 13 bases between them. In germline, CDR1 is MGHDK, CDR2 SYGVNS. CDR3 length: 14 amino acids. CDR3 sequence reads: CASSPWGSQETQYF. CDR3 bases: TGTGCCAGCAGCCCATGGGGGAGTCAAGAGACCCAGTACTTC.